These T cell receptor beta chains were read from a single sample in a study of T-cell reconstitution after alpha-beta-depleted transplantation in children. TCRdb recomputed calls from the PCR reads with MiXCR, one row per CDR3 protein. The data hold 250,000 to 400,000 distinct CDR3 sequences, with 23% observed a single time. The starting material was PBMCs, mostly from graft donor cells, obtained 180 days after TCRalphabeta/CD19-depleted stem cell transplant. The receptors come from a male patient younger than 18 who had a stem cell transplant for acute lymphoblastic leukemia, so the T cells may come from the graft donor. Both conserved end residues are part of each CDR3. Fields, in order: clone size, V gene, CDR3 length, D gene, J gene, CDR3 protein, CDR3 DNA. D genes are given only for firm matches. Not every row has a clone size; where given, it reads once, few, many or a size class.

size: NA; V: TRBV5-1; length: 15; D: NA; J: TRBJ2-7; CDR3: CASSGGGAGPYEQYF; DNA: TGCGCCAGCAGCGGGGGGGGCGCAGGGCCCTACGAGCAGTACTTC
size: NA; V: TRBV20-1; length: 14; D: TRBD1; J: TRBJ2-7; CDR3: CSARRQGAYYEQYF; DNA: TGCAGTGCTAGGAGACAGGGGGCTTACTACGAGCAGTACTTC
size: NA; V: TRBV4-1; length: 16; D: TRBD2; J: TRBJ2-7; CDR3: CASSLAGTSFSHEQYF; DNA: TGCGCCAGCAGCCTAGCCGGGACTAGCTTTTCCCACGAGCAGTACTTC
size: few; V: TRBV29-1; length: 12; D: NA; J: TRBJ2-5; CDR3: CSGPSSQETQYF; DNA: TGCAGCGGACCGAGCTCCCAAGAGACCCAGTACTTC
size: few; V: TRBV12-3/TRBV12-4; length: 16; D: NA; J: TRBJ2-3; CDR3: CASSPLGMSPSDTQYF; DNA: TGTGCCAGCAGCCCTCTCGGGATGAGCCCCTCAGATACGCAGTATTTT
size: few; V: TRBV7-6; length: 15; D: NA; J: TRBJ2-3; CDR3: CASSLVEVSTDTQYF; DNA: TGTGCCAGCAGCTTAGTCGAAGTTTCCACAGATACGCAGTATTTT
size: NA; V: TRBV20-1; length: 13; D: NA; J: TRBJ1-2; CDR3: CSASLPRGYGYTF; DNA: TGCAGTGCTAGTTTGCCCAGAGGCTATGGCTACACCTTC
size: few; V: TRBV6-5; length: 18; D: NA; J: TRBJ1-3; CDR3: CASSYSIIPGRSGNTIYF; DNA: TGTGCCAGCAGTTACTCGATAATCCCCGGACGCTCTGGAAACACCATATATTTT
size: NA; V: TRBV20-1; length: 11; D: TRBD2; J: TRBJ2-2; CDR3: CSADSGGELFF; DNA: TGCAGTGCTGATAGCGGGGGGGAGCTGTTTTTT
size: few; V: TRBV7-9; length: 14; D: TRBD2; J: TRBJ2-7; CDR3: CASRRLAGPYEQYF; DNA: TGTGCCAGCCGACGACTAGCTGGACCCTACGAGCAGTACTTC
size: NA; V: TRBV6-1; length: 16; D: TRBD1; J: TRBJ1-2; CDR3: CASSLDRGGPNYGYTF; DNA: TGTGCCAGCAGCCTTGACAGGGGTGGTCCGAACTATGGCTACACCTTC
size: NA; V: TRBV28; length: 13; D: NA; J: TRBJ2-4; CDR3: CASSLLRGNIQYF; DNA: TGTGCCAGCAGTTTACTCCGCGGAAACATTCAGTACTTC
size: few; V: TRBV11-2; length: 15; D: TRBD1; J: TRBJ2-1; CDR3: CASSMGQGIYNEQFF; DNA: TGTGCCAGCAGCATGGGACAGGGGATCTACAATGAGCAGTTCTTC
size: once; V: TRBV2; length: 14; D: TRBD1; J: TRBJ2-7; CDR3: CASRDRFSSYEQYF; DNA: TGTGCCAGCAGGGACAGGTTTTCGTCCTACGAGCAGTACTTC
size: NA; V: TRBV6-1; length: 16; D: NA; J: TRBJ2-7; CDR3: CASSLPEAPSSYEQYF; DNA: TGTGCCAGCAGTCTGCCAGAGGCACCCAGCTCCTACGAGCAGTACTTC
size: few; V: TRBV5-1; length: 16; D: NA; J: TRBJ2-5; CDR3: CASSLWLRVYQETQYF; DNA: TGCGCCAGCAGCTTGTGGCTTCGAGTGTACCAAGAGACCCAGTACTTC
size: few; V: TRBV29-1; length: 14; D: NA; J: TRBJ2-2; CDR3: CSVVGRVSTGELFF; DNA: TGCAGCGTTGTCGGCAGGGTCAGCACCGGGGAGCTGTTTTTT
size: NA; V: TRBV3-1; length: 19; D: NA; J: TRBJ2-3; CDR3: CASSQDRVAISLGTDTQYF; DNA: TGTGCCAGCAGCCAAGATAGGGTAGCGATCTCGCTAGGCACAGATACGCAGTATTTT
size: NA; V: TRBV6-5; length: 16; D: TRBD2; J: TRBJ2-1; CDR3: CASSYSRVAGASEQFF; DNA: TGTGCCAGCAGTTACTCGAGAGTAGCGGGGGCCAGTGAGCAGTTCTTC
size: NA; V: TRBV27; length: 14; D: NA; J: TRBJ1-5; CDR3: CASSFSGARQPQHF; DNA: TGTGCCAGCAGTTTTTCAGGGGCCAGGCAGCCCCAGCATTTT
size: NA; V: TRBV7-6; length: 15; D: TRBD2; J: TRBJ2-5; CDR3: CASSLDAGVQETQYF; DNA: TGTGCCAGCAGCTTAGATGCGGGAGTCCAAGAGACCCAGTACTTC
size: NA; V: TRBV10-3; length: 14; D: NA; J: TRBJ2-3; CDR3: CAISSGEGTDTQYF; DNA: TGTGCCATCAGTTCGGGGGAGGGCACAGATACGCAGTATTTT
size: few; V: TRBV18; length: 12; D: TRBD1; J: TRBJ2-7; CDR3: CASSPTGESEYF; DNA: TGTGCCAGCTCACCAACAGGGGAGAGTGAGTACTTC
size: NA; V: TRBV19; length: 16; D: NA; J: TRBJ1-2; CDR3: CASSMGTDPLRDGYTF; DNA: TGTGCCAGTAGTATGGGGACGGACCCTCTAAGGGATGGCTACACCTTC
size: NA; V: TRBV7-2; length: 17; D: TRBD2; J: TRBJ2-7; CDR3: CASSIGLAGPPSYEQYF; DNA: TGTGCCAGCAGCATCGGACTAGCGGGACCTCCTTCCTACGAGCAGTACTTC
size: NA; V: TRBV11-2; length: 16; D: TRBD2; J: TRBJ2-1; CDR3: CASSTRGTSGNNEQFF; DNA: TGTGCCAGCAGCACAAGGGGGACTAGCGGGAACAATGAGCAGTTCTTC
size: NA; V: TRBV29-1; length: 15; D: NA; J: TRBJ2-7; CDR3: CSVDYWGAETYEQYF; DNA: TGCAGCGTTGATTACTGGGGGGCAGAGACCTACGAGCAGTACTTC
size: few; V: TRBV7-6; length: 16; D: TRBD2; J: TRBJ2-7; CDR3: CASSPRGGLAGNEQYF; DNA: TGTGCCAGCAGCCCCCGGGGTGGACTAGCCGGCAACGAGCAGTACTTC
size: few; V: TRBV10-2; length: 13; D: TRBD1; J: TRBJ2-2; CDR3: CATQGETTGELFF; DNA: TGCGCAACCCAGGGGGAGACGACCGGGGAGCTGTTTTTT
size: NA; V: TRBV5-1; length: 14; D: NA; J: TRBJ1-5; CDR3: CASSVTLKGQPQHF; DNA: TGCGCCAGCAGCGTCACGTTGAAGGGTCAGCCCCAGCATTTT
size: NA; V: TRBV12-3/TRBV12-4; length: 13; D: NA; J: TRBJ2-4; CDR3: CASSEGLWNIQYF; DNA: TGTGCCAGCAGCGAGGGGCTATGGAACATTCAGTACTTC
size: NA; V: TRBV29-1; length: 14; D: NA; J: TRBJ1-4; CDR3: CSAGGGATNEKLFF; DNA: TGCAGCGCCGGCGGTGGGGCAACTAATGAAAAACTGTTTTTT
size: few; V: TRBV20-1; length: 13; D: NA; J: TRBJ1-5; CDR3: CSAREGGNQPQHF; DNA: TGCAGTGCTAGAGAAGGGGGCAATCAGCCCCAGCATTTT
size: NA; V: TRBV20-1; length: 16; D: TRBD2; J: TRBJ2-1; CDR3: CSAGTSGSWYYNEQFF; DNA: TGCAGTGCTGGGACTAGCGGGAGTTGGTATTACAATGAGCAGTTCTTC
size: NA; V: TRBV5-1; length: 13; D: NA; J: TRBJ2-2; CDR3: CASSLTGTGELFF; DNA: TGCGCCAGCAGCTTGACCGGGACCGGGGAGCTGTTTTTT
size: NA; V: TRBV20-1; length: 15; D: NA; J: TRBJ2-3; CDR3: CSARVAGSGWDTQYF; DNA: TGCAGTGCTAGAGTGGCGGGGAGTGGGTGGGATACGCAGTATTTT
size: many; V: TRBV5-1; length: 15; D: NA; J: TRBJ2-1; CDR3: CASSFPGFTYNEQFF; DNA: TGCGCCAGCAGCTTCCCGGGGTTCACCTACAATGAGCAGTTCTTC
size: NA; V: TRBV4-1; length: 16; D: TRBD1; J: TRBJ2-7; CDR3: CASSQDHRGRLYEQYF; DNA: TGCGCCAGCAGCCAGGATCACAGGGGAAGGTTGTACGAGCAGTACTTC
size: few; V: TRBV13; length: 16; D: TRBD2; J: TRBJ2-3; CDR3: CASSLGGLAGTDTQYF; DNA: TGTGCCAGCAGCTTAGGGGGACTAGCGGGAACAGATACGCAGTATTTT
size: few; V: TRBV7-9; length: 11; D: NA; J: TRBJ2-7; CDR3: CASSWTYEQYF; DNA: TGTGCCAGCAGCTGGACCTACGAGCAGTACTTC
size: few; V: TRBV5-1; length: 14; D: TRBD1; J: TRBJ2-1; CDR3: CASYRGQRYNEQFF; DNA: TGCGCCAGCTACAGGGGGCAGAGGTACAATGAGCAGTTCTTC
size: NA; V: TRBV7-9; length: 16; D: NA; J: TRBJ2-7; CDR3: CASSFAIGTLRYEQYF; DNA: TGTGCCAGCAGCTTTGCCATCGGGACACTTCGCTACGAGCAGTACTTC
size: NA; V: TRBV3-1; length: 14; D: TRBD1; J: TRBJ1-1; CDR3: CASSQGYGTGKAFF; DNA: TGTGCCAGCAGCCAAGGTTATGGGACAGGAAAAGCTTTCTTT
size: NA; V: TRBV20-1; length: 13; D: NA; J: TRBJ2-7; CDR3: CSARSSPSYEQYF; DNA: TGCAGTGCTAGGAGTAGCCCCTCCTACGAGCAGTACTTC
size: few; V: TRBV28; length: 16; D: NA; J: TRBJ2-5; CDR3: CASSLHSGAVQETQYF; DNA: TGTGCCAGCAGTCTTCATTCAGGGGCGGTCCAAGAGACCCAGTACTTC
size: NA; V: TRBV14; length: 16; D: TRBD2; J: TRBJ2-3; CDR3: CASSQGVLAVQDTQYF; DNA: TGTGCCAGCAGCCAAGGGGTACTAGCGGTGCAGGATACGCAGTATTTT
size: few; V: TRBV25-1; length: 14; D: NA; J: TRBJ1-6; CDR3: CASSVQGTGNPLHF; DNA: TGTGCCAGCAGTGTACAGGGTACCGGGAATCCCCTCCACTTT
size: NA; V: TRBV29-1; length: 17; D: NA; J: TRBJ2-1; CDR3: CSVTQGPPFGSYNEQFF; DNA: TGCAGCGTAACGCAGGGGCCCCCTTTTGGGTCCTACAATGAGCAGTTCTTC
size: few; V: TRBV5-1; length: 14; D: TRBD2; J: TRBJ2-4; CDR3: CASSLEIAGNIQYF; DNA: TGCGCCAGCAGCTTGGAGATAGCGGGAAACATTCAGTACTTC
size: few; V: TRBV29-1; length: 17; D: TRBD1; J: TRBJ1-1; CDR3: CSGTLLSDRVGNTEAFF; DNA: TGCAGCGGTACCCTCCTTTCGGACAGGGTGGGGAACACTGAAGCTTTCTTT
size: few; V: TRBV30; length: 13; D: NA; J: TRBJ1-3; CDR3: CAYFIDSGNTIYF; DNA: TGTGCCTACTTCATCGACTCTGGAAACACCATATATTTT
size: NA; V: TRBV15; length: 13; D: NA; J: TRBJ1-5; CDR3: CATSRDVYQPQHF; DNA: TGTGCCACCAGCAGAGACGTCTATCAGCCCCAGCATTTT
size: NA; V: TRBV11-3; length: 18; D: TRBD2; J: TRBJ2-7; CDR3: CASSLKGSGIPSLYEQYF; DNA: TGTGCCAGCAGCTTAAAGGGTAGCGGGATCCCTTCACTCTACGAGCAGTACTTC